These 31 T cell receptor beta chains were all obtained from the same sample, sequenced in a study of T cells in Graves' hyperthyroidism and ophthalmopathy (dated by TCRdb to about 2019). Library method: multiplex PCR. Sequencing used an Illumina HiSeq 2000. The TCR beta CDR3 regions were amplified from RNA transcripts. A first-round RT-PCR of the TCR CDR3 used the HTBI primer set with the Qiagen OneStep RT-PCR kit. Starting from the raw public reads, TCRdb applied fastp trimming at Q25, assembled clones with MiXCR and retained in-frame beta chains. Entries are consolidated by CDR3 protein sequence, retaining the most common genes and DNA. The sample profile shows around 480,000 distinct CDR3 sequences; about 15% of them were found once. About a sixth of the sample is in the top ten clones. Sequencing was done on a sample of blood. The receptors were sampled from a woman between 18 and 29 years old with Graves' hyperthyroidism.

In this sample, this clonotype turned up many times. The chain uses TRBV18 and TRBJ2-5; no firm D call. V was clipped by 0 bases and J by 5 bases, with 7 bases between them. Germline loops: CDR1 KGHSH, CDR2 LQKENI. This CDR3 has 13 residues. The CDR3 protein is CASSPPVFETQYF. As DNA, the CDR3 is TGTGCCAGCTCACCACCCGTCTTCGAGACCCAGTACTTC. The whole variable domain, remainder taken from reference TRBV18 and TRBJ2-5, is NAGVMQNPRHLVRRRGQEARLRCSPMKGHSHVYWYRQLPEEGLKFMVYLQKENIIDESGMPKERFSAEFPKEGPSILRIQQVVRGDSAAYFCASSPPVFETQYFGPGTRLLVL.

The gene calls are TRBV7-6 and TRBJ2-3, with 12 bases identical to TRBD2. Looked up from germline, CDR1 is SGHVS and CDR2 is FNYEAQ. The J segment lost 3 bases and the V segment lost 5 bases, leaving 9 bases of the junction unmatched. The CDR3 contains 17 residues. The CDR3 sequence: CASSQMTSGRPTDTQYF. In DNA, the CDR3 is TGTGCCAGCAGCCAAATGACTAGCGGGAGACCAACAGATACGCAGTATTTT.

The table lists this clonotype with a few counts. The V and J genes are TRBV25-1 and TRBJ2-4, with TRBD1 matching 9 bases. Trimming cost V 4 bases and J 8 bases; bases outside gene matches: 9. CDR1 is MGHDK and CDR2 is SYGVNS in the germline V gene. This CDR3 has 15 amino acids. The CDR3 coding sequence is TGTGCCAGCAGTGGGGTGTGGGGACAGGGTGACATTCAGTACTTC. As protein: CASSGVWGQGDIQYF.

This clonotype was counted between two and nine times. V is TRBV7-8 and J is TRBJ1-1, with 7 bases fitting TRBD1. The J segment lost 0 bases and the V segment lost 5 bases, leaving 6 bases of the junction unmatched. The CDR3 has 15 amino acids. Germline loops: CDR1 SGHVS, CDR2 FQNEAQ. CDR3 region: CASSPRGAMNTEAFF. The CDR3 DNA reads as TGTGCCAGCAGCCCCAGGGGGGCGATGAACACTGAAGCTTTCTTT.

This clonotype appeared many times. The CDR3 coding sequence is TGTGCCAGCAGTTTAAACTTCGATGAGCAGTTCTTC. Amino acid sequence: CASSLNFDEQFF. J is TRBJ2-1 and V is TRBV12-3 or TRBV12-4; D is uncertain. The CDR3 runs to 12 residues. The V gene lost 2 bases and the J gene lost 8 bases, with 7 bases spanning the gap.

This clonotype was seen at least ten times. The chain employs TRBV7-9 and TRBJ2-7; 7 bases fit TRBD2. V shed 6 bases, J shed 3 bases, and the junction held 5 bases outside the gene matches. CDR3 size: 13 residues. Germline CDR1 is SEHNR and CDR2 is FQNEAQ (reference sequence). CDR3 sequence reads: CASSSSGYYEQYF. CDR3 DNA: TGTGCCAGCAGTTCTAGCGGATACTACGAGCAGTACTTC.

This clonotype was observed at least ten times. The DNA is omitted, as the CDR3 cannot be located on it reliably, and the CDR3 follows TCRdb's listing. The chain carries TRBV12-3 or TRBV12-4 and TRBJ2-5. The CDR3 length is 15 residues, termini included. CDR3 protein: CASSFGDGTQETQYF.

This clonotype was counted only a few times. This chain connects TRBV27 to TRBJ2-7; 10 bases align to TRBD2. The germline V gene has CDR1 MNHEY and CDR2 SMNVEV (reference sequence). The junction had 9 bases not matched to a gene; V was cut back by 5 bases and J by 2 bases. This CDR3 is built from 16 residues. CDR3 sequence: CASSASSGSRTYEQYF. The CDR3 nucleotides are TGTGCCAGCAGTGCTTCTAGCGGGAGTAGGACCTACGAGCAGTACTTC.

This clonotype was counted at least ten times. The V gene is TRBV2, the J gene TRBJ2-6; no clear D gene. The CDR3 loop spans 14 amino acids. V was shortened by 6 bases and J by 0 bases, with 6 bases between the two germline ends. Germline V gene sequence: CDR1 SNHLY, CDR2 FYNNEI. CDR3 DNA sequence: TGTGCCAGCAGCGACCCCTCTGGGGCCAACGTCCTGACTTTC. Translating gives CASSDPSGANVLTF.

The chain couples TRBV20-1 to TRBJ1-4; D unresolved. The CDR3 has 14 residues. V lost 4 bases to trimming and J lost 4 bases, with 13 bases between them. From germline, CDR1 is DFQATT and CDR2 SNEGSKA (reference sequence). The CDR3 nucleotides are TGCAGTGCTAATATTGGAGTCCTTAATGAAAAACTGTTTTTT. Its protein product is CSANIGVLNEKLFF.

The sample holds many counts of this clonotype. In DNA, the CDR3 is TGTGCCAGCAGAAAAACGGGGGCGGGAGTGGCCCATGAGCAGTTCTTC. Amino acids: CASRKTGAGVAHEQFF. The genes are TRBV12-3 or TRBV12-4 and TRBJ2-1; weak D call: TRBD2 (7 bases). CDR3 length: 16 amino acids. The V end lost 6 bases, the J end lost 8 bases, and 23 bases lay between the germline ends.

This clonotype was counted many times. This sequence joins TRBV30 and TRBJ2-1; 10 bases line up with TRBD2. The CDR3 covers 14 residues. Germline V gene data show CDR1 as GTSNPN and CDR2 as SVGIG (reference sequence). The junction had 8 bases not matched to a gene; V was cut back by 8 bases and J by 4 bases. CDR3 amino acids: CAGKTSGPYNEQFF. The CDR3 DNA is TGTGCCGGCAAGACTAGCGGGCCGTACAATGAGCAGTTCTTC. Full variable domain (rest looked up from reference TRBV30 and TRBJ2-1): SQTIHQWPATLVQPVGSPLSLECTVEGTSNPNLYWYRQAAGRGLQLLFYSVGIGQISSEVPQNLSASRPQDRQFILSSKKLLLSDSGFYLCAGKTSGPYNEQFFGPGTRLTVL.

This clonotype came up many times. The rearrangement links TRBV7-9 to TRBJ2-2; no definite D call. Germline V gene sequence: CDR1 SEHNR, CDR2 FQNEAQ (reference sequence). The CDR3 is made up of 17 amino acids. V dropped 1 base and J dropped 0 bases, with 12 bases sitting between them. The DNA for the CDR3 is TGTGCCAGCAGCTTAGGAGGTTCGGGCGCGAACACCGGGGAGCTGTTTTTT. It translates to CASSLGGSGANTGELFF.

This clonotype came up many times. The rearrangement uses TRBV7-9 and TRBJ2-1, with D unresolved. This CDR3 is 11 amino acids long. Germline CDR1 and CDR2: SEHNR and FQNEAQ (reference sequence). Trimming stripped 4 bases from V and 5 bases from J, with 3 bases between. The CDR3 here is CASSYNNEQFF. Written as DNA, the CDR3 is TGTGCCAGCAGCTACAACAATGAGCAGTTCTTC.

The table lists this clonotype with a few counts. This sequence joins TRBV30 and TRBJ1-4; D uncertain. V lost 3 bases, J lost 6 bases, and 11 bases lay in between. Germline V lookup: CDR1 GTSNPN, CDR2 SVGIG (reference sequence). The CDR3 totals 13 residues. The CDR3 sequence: CAWSEQRDEKLFF. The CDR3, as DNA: TGTGCCTGGAGCGAACAGAGGGATGAAAAACTGTTTTTT.

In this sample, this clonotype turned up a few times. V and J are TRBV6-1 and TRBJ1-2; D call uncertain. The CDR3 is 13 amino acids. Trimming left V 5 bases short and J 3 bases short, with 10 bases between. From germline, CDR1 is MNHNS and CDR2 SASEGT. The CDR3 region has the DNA TGTGCCAGCAGTCCAACCCGTGACTATGGCTACACCTTC. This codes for CASSPTRDYGYTF.

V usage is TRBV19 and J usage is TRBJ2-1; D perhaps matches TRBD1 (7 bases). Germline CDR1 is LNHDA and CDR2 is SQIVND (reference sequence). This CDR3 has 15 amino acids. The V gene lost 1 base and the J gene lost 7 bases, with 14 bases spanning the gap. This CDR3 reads CASSIVEGARNEQFF. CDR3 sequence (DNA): TGTGCCAGTAGTATAGTGGAGGGGGCGAGGAATGAGCAGTTCTTC.

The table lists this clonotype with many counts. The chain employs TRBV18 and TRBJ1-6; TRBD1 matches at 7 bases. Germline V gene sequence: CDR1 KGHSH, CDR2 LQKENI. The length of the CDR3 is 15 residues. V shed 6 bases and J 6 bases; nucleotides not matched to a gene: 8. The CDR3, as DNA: TGTGCCAGCTCTCCCGGGACAGTACTTAATTCACCCCTCCACTTT. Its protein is CASSPGTVLNSPLHF.

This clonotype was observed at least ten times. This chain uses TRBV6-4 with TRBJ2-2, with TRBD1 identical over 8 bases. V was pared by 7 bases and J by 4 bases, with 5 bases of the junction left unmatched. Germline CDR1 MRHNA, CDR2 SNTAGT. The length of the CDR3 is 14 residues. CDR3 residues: CASTPDRGTGELFF. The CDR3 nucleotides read TGTGCCAGCACCCCCGACAGGGGCACCGGGGAGCTGTTTTTT.

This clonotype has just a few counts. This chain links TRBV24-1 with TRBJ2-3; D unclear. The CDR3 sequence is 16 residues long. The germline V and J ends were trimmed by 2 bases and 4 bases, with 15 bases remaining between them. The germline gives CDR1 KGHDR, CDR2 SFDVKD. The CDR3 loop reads CATSDSPVGLADTQYF. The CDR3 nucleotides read TGTGCCACCAGTGATTCCCCCGTGGGCCTAGCAGATACGCAGTATTTT.

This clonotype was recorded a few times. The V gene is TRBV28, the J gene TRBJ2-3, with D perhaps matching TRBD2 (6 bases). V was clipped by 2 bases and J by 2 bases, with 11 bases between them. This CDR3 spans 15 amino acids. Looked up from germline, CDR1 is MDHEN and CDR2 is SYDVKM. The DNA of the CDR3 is TGTGCCAGCAGTTTAGATAGCGGATACACAGATACGCAGTATTTT. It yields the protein CASSLDSGYTDTQYF.

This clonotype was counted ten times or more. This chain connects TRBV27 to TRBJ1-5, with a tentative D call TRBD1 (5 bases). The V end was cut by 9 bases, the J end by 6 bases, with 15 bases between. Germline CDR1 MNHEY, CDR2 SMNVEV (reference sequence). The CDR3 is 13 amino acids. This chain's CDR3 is CASGRGYGQPQHF. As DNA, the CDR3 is TGTGCCAGTGGGCGGGGGTATGGTCAGCCCCAGCATTTT.

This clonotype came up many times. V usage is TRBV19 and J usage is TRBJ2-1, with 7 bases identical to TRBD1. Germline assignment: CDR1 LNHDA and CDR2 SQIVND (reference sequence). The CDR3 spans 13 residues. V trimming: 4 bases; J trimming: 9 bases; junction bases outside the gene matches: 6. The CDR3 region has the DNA TGTGCCAGTAGTACGACAGGGCGGGTTGAGCAGTTCTTC. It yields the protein CASSTTGRVEQFF.

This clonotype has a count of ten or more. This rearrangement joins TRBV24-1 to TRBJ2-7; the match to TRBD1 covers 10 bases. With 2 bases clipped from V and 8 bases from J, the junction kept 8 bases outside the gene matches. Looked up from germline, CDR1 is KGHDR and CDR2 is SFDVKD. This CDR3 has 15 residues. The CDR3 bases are TGTGCCACCAGTGATTCGAGACAGGGGGCGGCCAAGCAGTACTTC. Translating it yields CATSDSRQGAAKQYF.

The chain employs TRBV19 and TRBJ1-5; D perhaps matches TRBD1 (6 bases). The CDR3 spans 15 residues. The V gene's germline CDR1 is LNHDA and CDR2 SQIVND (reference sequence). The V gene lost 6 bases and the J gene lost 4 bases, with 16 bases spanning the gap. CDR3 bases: TGTGCCAGTAGCTTCTTCGAAGGGGGAAATCAGCCCCAGCATTTT. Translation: CASSFFEGGNQPQHF.

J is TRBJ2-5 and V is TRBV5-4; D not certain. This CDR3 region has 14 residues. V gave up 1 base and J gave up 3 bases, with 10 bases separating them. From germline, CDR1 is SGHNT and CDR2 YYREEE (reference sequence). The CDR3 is CASSLLSTKETQYF. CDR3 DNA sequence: TGTGCCAGCAGCTTGTTAAGCACTAAAGAGACCCAGTACTTC.

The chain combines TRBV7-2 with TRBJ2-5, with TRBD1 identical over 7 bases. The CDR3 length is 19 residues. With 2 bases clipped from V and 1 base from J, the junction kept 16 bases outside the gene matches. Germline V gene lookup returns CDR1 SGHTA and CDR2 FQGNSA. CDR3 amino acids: CASSLSKTLTGQSQETQYF. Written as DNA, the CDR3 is TGTGCCAGCAGCTTATCAAAAACACTTACGGGACAGAGCCAAGAGACCCAGTACTTC.

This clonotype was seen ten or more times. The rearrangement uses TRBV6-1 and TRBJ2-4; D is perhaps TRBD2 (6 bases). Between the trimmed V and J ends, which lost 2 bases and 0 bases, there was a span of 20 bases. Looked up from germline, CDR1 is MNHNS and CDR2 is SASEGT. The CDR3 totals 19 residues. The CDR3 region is CASSESHRRGRVAKNIQYF. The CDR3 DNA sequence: TGTGCCAGCAGTGAAAGCCATCGGCGGGGAAGGGTAGCCAAAAACATTCAGTACTTC.

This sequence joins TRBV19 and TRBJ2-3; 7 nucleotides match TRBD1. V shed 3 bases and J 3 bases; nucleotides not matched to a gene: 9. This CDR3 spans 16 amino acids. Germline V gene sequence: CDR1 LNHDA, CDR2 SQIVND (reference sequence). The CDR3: CASSMDTGEGTDTQYF. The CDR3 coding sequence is TGTGCCAGTAGTATGGATACAGGGGAAGGGACAGATACGCAGTATTTT.

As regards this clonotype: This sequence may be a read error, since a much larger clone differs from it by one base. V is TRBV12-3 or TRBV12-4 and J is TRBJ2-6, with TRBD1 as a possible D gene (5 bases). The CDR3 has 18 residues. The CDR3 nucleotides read TGTGCCAGCAGTGACGGTGGACAAATTATCTCTGGGGCCAACGTCCCGACTTTC. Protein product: CASSDGGQIISGANVPTF.

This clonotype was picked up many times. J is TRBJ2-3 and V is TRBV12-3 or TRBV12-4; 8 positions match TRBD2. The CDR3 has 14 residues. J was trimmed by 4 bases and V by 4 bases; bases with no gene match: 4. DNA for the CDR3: TGTGCCAGCAGTTGGAGCGGGAGCTCAGATACGCAGTATTTT. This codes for CASSWSGSSDTQYF.